A selection of T cell receptor beta chains follows, all from one sample in a study of cytomegalovirus exposure and HLA in healthy donors. Clones were sequenced by immunoSEQ multiplex PCR, and TCRdb holds only the in-frame ones, with some missing. The data contain around 130,000 clones, 70% to 85% of them singletons. Sequencing was done on a sample of PBMCs. The source is a boy aged 10-17 years in good health and CMV-seronegative. Both conserved end residues are trimmed from each CDR3.

>TRBV5-4
ASSLRGGGSTDTQY
>TRBV27
ASSLNFLLSTDTQY
>TRBV4-1
ASSQDQGVNTEAF
>TRBV27
ASPSRDRGRYEQY
>TRBV4-1
ASSQNPTAREQY
>TRBV4-3
ASSQDSGRAGGTQY
>TRBV4-2
ASSQETGEGYQPQH
>TRBV5-1
ASSLVAGDLHEQF
>TRBV4-2
ASSQDRGGGTGAYEQY
>TRBV6-5
ASSQGQGYT
>TRBV20-1
SALGEETQY
>TRBV27
ASSFFQDSQETQY
>TRBV7-2
ASSVRGGKGNQPQH
>TRBV4-2
ASSPTSGRETQY
>TRBV6-4
ASSVNSGANVLT
>TRBV15
ATSRPGFNYGYT
>TRBV27
ASSLWRGQGPSGYT
>TRBV25-1
ASSRDYEQY
>TRBV6-5
ASNKAGQGYNEQF
>TRBV25-1
ASVRDRGTSTEAF
>TRBV7-8
ASSLEGAGGRINEQF
>TRBV19
ASSTQQGTDGYT
>TRBV7-9
ASSQILDRGKSEQY
>TRBV4-2
ASSQAIGAGGYEQY
>TRBV6-1
ASSARLAAYEQY
>TRBV6-1
ASSVDPRGHEQF
>TRBV6-6
ASSILAGERDTQY
>TRBV7-2
ASSLTNTGGYGYT
>TRBV5-4
ASSLAGGDTDTQY
>TRBV6-5
ASSRDYYGYT
>TRBV6-4
ASSDSVAGVNEQF
>TRBV4-2
ASSQDQASEGIEQF
>TRBV5-1
ASSLYRGDEKLF
>TRBV29-1
RAGDRGNTEAF
>TRBV5-1
ASSFGDRGSDTQY
>TRBV7-9
ASSRSSVNVATQY
>TRBV5-6
ASSRGQLYEQY
>TRBV9
ASTADGMTYNEQF
>TRBV7-3
ASSPDRGTTIY
>TRBV6-4
ASSRPPGQAFLGLGGEQF
>TRBV18
ASSSRDRGDTQY
>TRBV15
ATSRDRGTSPYNEQF
>TRBV7-9
ASSGPTGTYNEQF
>TRBV6-5
ASSSGQSYEQY
>TRBV4-2
ASSHGGFGSYEQY
>TRBV5-6
ASSPGGNTEAF
>TRBV21-1
ASSKVVDRVTGELF
>TRBV29-1
SVQTSGTAGEQF
>TRBV7-8
ASSINLDFGNQPQH
>TRBV5-4
ASSRTGDGYT
>TRBV10-3
AISGTLDNQPQH
>TRBV6-5
ASSYGTSGTGELF
>TRBV4-1
ASSQDSTSGSRTDTQY
>TRBV6-5
ASSYRSGELF
>TRBV30
AWGRGGPNEKLF
>TRBV19
ASQAGDRVGSGANVLT
>TRBV7-9
ASSLVGEGKETQY
>TRBV9
ASSEGLTSGEQY
>TRBV2
ASSPIAHTDTQY